These 27 T cell receptor beta chains were all obtained from the same sample, sequenced in a study of blood T cells in healthy people across ages. A second PCR of roughly 7 to 11 cycles used a sample-barcoded 5' primer and a J-beta primer mix. TCRdb passed the 5' RACE reads through MiXCR, listing each CDR3 protein once. The sample yields around 800,000 distinct CDR3 sequences, 25% to 30% seen once. Separately, the same data were catalogued under a study of T cells of mothers and their children.

The sample was blood. These receptors all come from a boy aged 5-17 years in good health.

This clonotype was recorded a few times. The junction does not match germline at one end; this may be a read error. This chain uses TRBV11-2 with TRBJ2-5; a possible D gene is TRBD1 (5 bases). This CDR3 contains 14 residues. Germline assignment: CDR1 SGHAT and CDR2 FQNNGV. CDR3 residues: CASGLAGIQETQYF. Written as DNA, the CDR3 is TGTGCCAGCGGCTTAGCAGGGATCCAAGAGACCCAGTACTTC.

This clonotype was detected ten times or more. The chain recombines TRBV7-9 with TRBJ1-4; TRBD1 agrees at 8 bases. The CDR3 sequence is 15 residues long. The V gene end was trimmed by 3 bases and the J gene end by 3 bases; junction bases not matched to a gene: 3. The germline gives CDR1 SEHNR, CDR2 FQNEAQ (reference sequence). The CDR3 region has the DNA TGTGCCAGCAGCTTTCAGGGGGCGGCTAATGAAAAACTGTTTTTT. Protein sequence: CASSFQGAANEKLFF.

This clonotype was observed a handful of times. In nucleotides, the CDR3 is TGTGCCAGCAAGGGCAGGGGTACCTACGAGCAGTACTTC. Amino acid sequence: CASKGRGTYEQYF. This chain uses TRBV3-1 with TRBJ2-7, with D perhaps TRBD1 (6 bases). V was shortened by 7 bases and J by 2 bases, with 12 bases between the two germline ends. Germline V CDR1 and CDR2: LGHDT, YNNKEL (reference sequence). The CDR3 extends over 13 amino acids.

The V call is TRBV9, the J call TRBJ2-7; TRBD2 matches 7 bases. In germline, CDR1 is SGDLS, CDR2 YYNGEE. Trimming removed 3 bases from V and 6 bases from J; junction bases left unmatched: 12. The CDR3 runs to 15 residues. DNA of the CDR3: TGTGCCAGCAGCGCCCCTCGGGTAGGGAGGGGCGAGCAGTACTTC. Amino acids: CASSAPRVGRGEQYF.

This clonotype was counted a few times. The chain has TRBV9 and TRBJ2-3, with 8 nucleotides matching TRBD2. The trim removed 4 bases at V and 8 bases at J, leaving 9 bases unmatched. The CDR3 has 14 residues. From germline, CDR1 is SGDLS and CDR2 YYNGEE. The CDR3 here is CASSSGGPHGTQYF. In DNA form, the CDR3 reads TGTGCCAGCAGCAGCGGGGGCCCTCACGGTACGCAGTATTTT.

This clonotype occurred once. The CDR3 loop is CAKHRGGYGYTF. DNA for the CDR3: TGTGCCAAACACCGGGGGGGCTATGGCTACACCTTC. The rearrangement links TRBV28 to TRBJ1-2, with D possibly being TRBD1 (5 bases). CDR1 and CDR2 from the germline V gene are MDHEN and SYDVKM. Trimming pared 10 bases from V and 4 bases from J, leaving 13 bases between. This CDR3 spans 12 amino acids.

This clonotype occurred a few times. DNA for the CDR3: TGTGCCAGCAGCCGCACTGGACAGCAAGAGACCCAGTACTTC. It encodes CASSRTGQQETQYF. The rearrangement links TRBV7-6 to TRBJ2-5, with D possibly TRBD1 on 6 matching bases. Germline loops: CDR1 SGHVS, CDR2 FNYEAQ. The CDR3 loop spans 14 amino acids. Deletions cut 5 bases from V and 2 bases from J, with 12 bases between.

The sample holds a few counts of this clonotype. V and J are TRBV2 and TRBJ2-5; 8 nucleotides align to TRBD2. Germline CDR1 is SNHLY and CDR2 is FYNNEI. The CDR3 sequence is 16 residues long. Unmatched junction bases numbered 12, after V lost 4 bases and J lost 5 bases. The CDR3 DNA reads as TGTGCCAGCAGTGGGGAGGTAGCGGGGATGCGGGAGACCCAGTACTTC. It codes for CASSGEVAGMRETQYF.

This clonotype occurred once. V gene TRBV20-1 combines with J gene TRBJ1-2, with D uncertain. CDR3 length: 15 residues. Germline V gene sequence: CDR1 DFQATT, CDR2 SNEGSKA (reference sequence). V was pared by 1 base and J by 2 bases, with 14 bases between. The chain's CDR3 is CSARVRARGNYGYTF. CDR3 sequence (DNA): TGCAGTGCTAGAGTCCGGGCGAGAGGGAACTATGGCTACACCTTC.

The table lists this clonotype with a few counts. The chain is built from TRBV10-2 and TRBJ2-2; no reliable D call. The V end was cut by 3 bases, the J end by 5 bases, with 7 bases between. The CDR3 consists of 13 residues. Germline V lookup: CDR1 WSHSY, CDR2 SAAADI. CDR3 amino acids: CASSELDTGELFF. CDR3 in DNA: TGCGCCAGCAGTGAATTGGATACCGGGGAGCTGTTTTTT.

There are a few counts of this clonotype. V usage is TRBV18 and J usage is TRBJ2-7; D possibly uses TRBD1 or TRBD2 (5 bases each). The J call may be faulty, since TRBJ2-1 better matches the DNA end. The germline CDR1 and CDR2 sequences are KGHSH and LQKENI. The CDR3 covers 17 residues. The CDR3 reads CASSPPRGAERMSEQFF. The CDR3, as DNA: TGTGCCAGCTCACCGCCCCGAGGGGCCGAGAGGATGAGTGAGCAGTTCTTC.

The chain recombines TRBV7-9 with TRBJ1-1, with 7 bases matching TRBD1. The V gene's germline CDR1 is SEHNR and CDR2 FQNEAQ (reference sequence). The J segment lost 6 bases and the V segment lost 5 bases, leaving 9 bases of the junction unmatched. The CDR3 is made up of 14 amino acids. The CDR3 is CASSPRQGVPEAFF. CDR3 bases: TGTGCCAGCAGCCCCCGACAGGGTGTCCCTGAAGCTTTCTTT.

This clonotype occurred a few times. V and J are TRBV20-1 and TRBJ2-4; 8 nucleotides match TRBD2. V was clipped by 6 bases and J by 7 bases; unmatched bases: 11. Germline loops: CDR1 DFQATT, CDR2 SNEGSKA (reference sequence). The CDR3 loop spans 14 amino acids. The CDR3 sequence is CSAHAGGLLNIQYF. The CDR3 DNA sequence: TGCAGTGCCCATGCGGGGGGCCTCTTGAACATTCAGTACTTC.

The rearrangement uses TRBV3-1 and TRBJ2-1; no clear D gene. V lost 4 bases and J lost 8, with 18 bases in between. Germline V gene lookup returns CDR1 LGHDT and CDR2 YNNKEL (reference sequence). The CDR3 has 15 residues. The CDR3 bases are TGTGCCAGCAGCCCCCAATGGACCAAAGGCGATGAGCAGTTCTTC. It codes for CASSPQWTKGDEQFF.

V is TRBV5-1 and J is TRBJ2-4; the D is unclear. Germline V gene lookup returns CDR1 SGHRS and CDR2 YFSETQ. The V gene lost 0 bases and the J gene lost 2 bases, with 6 bases spanning the gap. The CDR3 length is 14 residues. For the CDR3, the DNA is TGCGCCAGCAGCTTGGAGGGTTCCAAAAACATTCAGTACTTC. Translating it yields CASSLEGSKNIQYF.

This sequence joins TRBV18 and TRBJ2-5; no reliable D call. Germline assignment: CDR1 KGHSH and CDR2 LQKENI. This CDR3 has 15 residues. Trimming cost V 0 bases and J 5 bases, with 13 bases left between them. CDR3 protein: CASSPPKSRSETQYF. CDR3 in DNA: TGTGCCAGCTCACCACCGAAATCGAGAAGCGAGACCCAGTACTTC.

The chain combines TRBV25-1 with TRBJ1-2; no clear D. The CDR3 length is 18 residues. V was trimmed by 3 bases and J by 0 bases, leaving 20 bases between them. The germline CDR1 and CDR2 sequences are MGHDK and SYGVNS. The CDR3 spells CASSDYRRIEGPNYGYTF. In DNA, the CDR3 is TGTGCCAGCAGTGATTATCGTAGGATCGAGGGTCCTAACTATGGCTACACCTTC.

The chain uses TRBV5-6 and TRBJ1-6; D is ambiguous. Looked up from germline, CDR1 is SGHDT and CDR2 is YYEEEE. CDR3 length equals 16 residues. The ends were cut back, 4 bases at V and 5 bases at J, with 16 bases in the middle. In DNA form, the CDR3 reads TGTGCCAGCAGCCCGCAGTACGCAGCCAATAATTCACCCCTCCACTTT. Translated, it gives CASSPQYAANNSPLHF.

The rearrangement uses TRBV6-6 and TRBJ2-7, with no clear D. V dropped 7 bases and J dropped 2 bases, with 12 bases sitting between them. From germline, CDR1 is MNHNY and CDR2 SVGAGI (reference sequence). CDR3 length: 13 residues. The CDR3 DNA sequence: TGTGCCAGCACCCAAAGTCACACCTACGAGCAGTACTTC. It translates to CASTQSHTYEQYF.

The gene calls are TRBV20-1 and TRBJ1-4; a possible D gene is TRBD1 (5 bases). V was cut by 5 bases and J by 6 bases, with 19 bases left in between. Germline CDR1 is DFQATT and CDR2 is SNEGSKA (reference sequence). The CDR3 is 15 amino acids. In nucleotides, the CDR3 is TGCAGTGCTCCTACTGCCGGGACTCGGGATGAAAAACTGTTTTTT. This encodes CSAPTAGTRDEKLFF.

This clonotype was recorded a few times. The chain employs TRBV20-1 and TRBJ2-3, with D uncertain. In germline, CDR1 is DFQATT, CDR2 SNEGSKA (reference sequence). The CDR3 has 15 residues. The ends were cut back, 0 bases at V and 2 bases at J, with 12 bases in the middle. The CDR3, as DNA: TGCAGTGCTAGAGACTCACGAGGAACCACAGATACGCAGTATTTT. Translation: CSARDSRGTTDTQYF.

In this sample, this clonotype turned up a few times. V is TRBV30 and J is TRBJ2-7; 11 bases map to TRBD1. Losses at the gene ends were 0 bases for V and 5 bases for J; bases not matched to a gene: 9. CDR1 and CDR2 from the germline V gene are GTSNPN and SVGIG (reference sequence). This CDR3 region has 16 residues. This CDR3 is CAWSVPRTGGTDEQYF. The CDR3 nucleotides are TGTGCCTGGAGTGTCCCGCGGACAGGGGGCACCGACGAGCAGTACTTC.

The J gene is TRBJ1-2, the V gene TRBV19; tentatively, D is TRBD1 (5 bases). Per germline, CDR1 LNHDA and CDR2 SQIVND (reference sequence). The CDR3 is made up of 11 amino acids. V lost 10 bases, J lost 6 bases, and 12 bases lay in between. The CDR3 nucleotides are TGTGCCACCTGGGGCTCGGATGGCTACACCTTC. This encodes CATWGSDGYTF. Full variable domain (rest looked up from reference TRBV19 and TRBJ1-2): DGGITQSPKYLFRKEGQNVTLSCEQNLNHDAMYWYRQDPGQGLRLIYYSQIVNDFQKGDIAEGYSVSREKKESFPLTVTSAQKNPTAFYLCATWGSDGYTFGSGTRLTVV.

Here the CDR3 reads CASSREWPVKLFF. The CDR3 nucleotides read TGTGCCAGCTCACGAGAGTGGCCGGTAAAACTGTTTTTT. The chain uses TRBV18 and TRBJ1-4; no reliable D call. The CDR3 contains 13 residues. V lost 4 bases and J lost 10, with 13 bases in between. Germline CDR1 and CDR2: KGHSH and LQKENI.

The chain uses TRBV7-8 and TRBJ1-4, with D tentatively TRBD1 (5 bases). The V gene lost 5 bases and the J gene lost 10 bases, with 20 bases spanning the gap. Germline V gives CDR1 SGHVS, CDR2 FQNEAQ. The CDR3 consists of 15 residues. In nucleotides, the CDR3 is TGTGCCAGCAGCCACCGCGGGGCAGGTCCCGGAAAACTGTTTTTT. This gives the protein CASSHRGAGPGKLFF.

The chain combines TRBV6-5 with TRBJ1-6; TRBD1 is a possible D gene (5 bases). Germline CDR1 MNHEY, CDR2 SVGAGI. V lost 2 bases to trimming and J lost 10 bases, with 9 bases between them. The CDR3 has 13 amino acids. CDR3 nucleotides: TGTGCCAGCAGTTACGGCCAGGGCTCACCCCTCCACTTT. It encodes CASSYGQGSPLHF.

To note about this clonotype: One junction end does not reproduce the germline sequence, and a read error may be involved. V usage is TRBV3-1 and J usage is TRBJ2-1; 11 bases agree with TRBD2. Germline CDR1 is LGHDT and CDR2 is YNNKEL (reference sequence). This CDR3 has 16 residues. CDR3 region: CASSNLAGGSYNDQFF. DNA for the CDR3: TGTGCCAGCAGCAATCTAGCGGGGGGCTCCTACAATGACCAGTTCTTC.